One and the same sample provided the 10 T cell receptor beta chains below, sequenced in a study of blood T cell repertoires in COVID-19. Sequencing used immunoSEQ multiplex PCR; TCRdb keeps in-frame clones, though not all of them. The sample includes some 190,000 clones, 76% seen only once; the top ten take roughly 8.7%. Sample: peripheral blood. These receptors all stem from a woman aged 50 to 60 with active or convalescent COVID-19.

The DNA for the CDR3 is TGTGCCGGTGGAGTAGGTTTGGGGGCTCCTAACTATGGCTACACCTTC. Translating it yields CAGGVGLGAPNYGYTF. This rearrangement joins TRBV6-6 to TRBJ1-2; D may be TRBD1 (6 bases). This CDR3 spans 16 amino acids. Germline V CDR1 and CDR2: MNHNY, SVGAGI (reference sequence). The V and J ends lost 11 bases and 0 bases respectively, with 22 bases between them.

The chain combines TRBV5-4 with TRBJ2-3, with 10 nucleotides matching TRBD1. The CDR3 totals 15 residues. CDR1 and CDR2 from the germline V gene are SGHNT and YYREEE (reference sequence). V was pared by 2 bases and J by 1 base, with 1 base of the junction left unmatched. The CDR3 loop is CASSFGQGGTDTQYF. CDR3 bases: TGTGCCAGCAGCTTCGGACAGGGGGGCACAGATACGCAGTATTTT.

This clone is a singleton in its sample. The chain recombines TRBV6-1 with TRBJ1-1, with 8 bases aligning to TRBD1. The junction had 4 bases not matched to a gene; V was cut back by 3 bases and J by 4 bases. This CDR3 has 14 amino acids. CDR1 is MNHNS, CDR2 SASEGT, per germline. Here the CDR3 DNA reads TGTGCCAGCAGTGAGTTAACAGGGGGCACTGAAGCTTTCTTT. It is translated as CASSELTGGTEAFF.

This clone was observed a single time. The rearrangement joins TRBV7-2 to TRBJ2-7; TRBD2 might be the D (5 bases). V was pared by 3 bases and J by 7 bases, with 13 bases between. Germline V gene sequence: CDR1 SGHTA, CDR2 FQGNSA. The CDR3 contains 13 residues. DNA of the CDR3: TGTGCCAGCAGCTTCGGCGGGCTGGGAGAGCAGTACTTC. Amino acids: CASSFGGLGEQYF.

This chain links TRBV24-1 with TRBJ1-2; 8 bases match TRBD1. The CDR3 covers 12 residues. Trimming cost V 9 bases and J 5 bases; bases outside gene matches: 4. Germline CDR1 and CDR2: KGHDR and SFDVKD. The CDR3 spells CATGTGGYGYTF. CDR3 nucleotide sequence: TGTGCCACCGGGACAGGAGGATATGGCTACACCTTC.

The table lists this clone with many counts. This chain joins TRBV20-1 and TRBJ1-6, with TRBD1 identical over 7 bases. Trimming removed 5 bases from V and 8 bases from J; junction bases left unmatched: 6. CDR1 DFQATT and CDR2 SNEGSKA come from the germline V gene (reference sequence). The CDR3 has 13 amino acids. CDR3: CSARGTADSPLHF. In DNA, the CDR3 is TGCAGTGCTCGTGGGACAGCGGATTCACCCCTCCACTTT.

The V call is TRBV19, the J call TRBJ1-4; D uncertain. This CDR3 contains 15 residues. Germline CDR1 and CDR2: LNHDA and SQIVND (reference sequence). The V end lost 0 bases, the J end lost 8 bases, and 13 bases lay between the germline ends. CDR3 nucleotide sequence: TGTGCCAGTAGTATAGATCGGGAACGCCCAGAAAAACTGTTTTTT. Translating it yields CASSIDRERPEKLFF.

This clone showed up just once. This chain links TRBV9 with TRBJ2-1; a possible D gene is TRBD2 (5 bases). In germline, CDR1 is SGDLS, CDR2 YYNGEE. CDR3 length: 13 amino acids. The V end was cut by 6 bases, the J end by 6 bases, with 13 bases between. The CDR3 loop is CASTGGLLNEQFF. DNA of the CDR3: TGTGCCAGCACCGGCGGACTCCTCAATGAGCAGTTCTTC.

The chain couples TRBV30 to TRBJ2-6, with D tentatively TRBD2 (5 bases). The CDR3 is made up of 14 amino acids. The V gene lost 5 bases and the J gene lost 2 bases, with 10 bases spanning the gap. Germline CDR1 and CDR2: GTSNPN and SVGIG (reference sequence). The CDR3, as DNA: TGTGCCTGGGGGCTAGCTACTGGGGCCAACGTCCTGACTTTC. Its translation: CAWGLATGANVLTF.

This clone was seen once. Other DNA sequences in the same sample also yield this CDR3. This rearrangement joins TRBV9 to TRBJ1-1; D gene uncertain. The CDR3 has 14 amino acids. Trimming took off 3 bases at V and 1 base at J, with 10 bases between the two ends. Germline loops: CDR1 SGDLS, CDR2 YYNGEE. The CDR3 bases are TGTGCCAGCAGCGCCCACCTAACGAACACTGAAGCTTTCTTT. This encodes CASSAHLTNTEAFF.